These T cell receptor beta chains were read from a single sample in a study of CD8+ T cells in alopecia areata. The protocol was immunoSEQ multiplex PCR, while the TCRdb copy is restricted to in-frame clones and leaves out a portion. The sample records 150,000 to 200,000 clones, roughly 60% being singletons. The sequencing used CD4+ T cells sorted from blood, collected between weeks 47 and 50, from a patient treated with tofacitinib. The receptors shown here come from a human donor with alopecia areata. Both conserved end residues are part of each CDR3. Fields, in order: D gene, J gene, clone size, V gene, CDR3 protein, CDR3 DNA. A D gene is named only where the DNA matches it firmly. Part of the rows lack a size; the others show once, few, many or a class for expanded clones.

>.|TRBJ2-1|.|TRBV27
CASSLSNEQFF
TGTGCCAGCAGTTTATCCAATGAGCAGTTCTTC
>TRBD1|TRBJ2-1|.|TRBV29-1
CSVRQGLGEQFF
TGCAGCGTTAGACAGGGTTTAGGTGAGCAGTTCTTC
>.|TRBJ1-1|once|TRBV29-1
CSVVGRRNTEAFF
TGCAGCGTTGTGGGACGCCGGAACACTGAAGCTTTCTTT
>TRBD1|TRBJ1-1|few|TRBV29-1
CSVPFEQGQGARAFF
TGCAGCGTCCCCTTTGAACAGGGACAGGGGGCGAGGGCTTTCTTT
>.|TRBJ1-1|few|TRBV4-3
CASSQTRHRDEAFF
TGCGCCAGCAGCCAAACACGTCACCGCGATGAAGCTTTCTTT
>.|TRBJ1-1|.|TRBV6-6
CASSSPPNTEAFF
TGTGCCAGCAGCTCTCCACCGAACACTGAAGCTTTCTTT
>.|TRBJ1-4|few|TRBV14
CASSQEPLPEKLFF
TGTGCCAGCAGCCAAGAGCCCCTACCTGAAAAACTGTTTTTT
>TRBD2|TRBJ2-7|.|TRBV6-1
CASSSTSGVLSEQYF
TGTGCCAGCAGCTCGACTAGCGGCGTACTGAGTGAGCAGTACTTC
>.|TRBJ1-5|few|TRBV13
CASSSRRDGSNQPQHF
TGTGCCAGCAGCTCACGCAGGGACGGTAGCAATCAGCCCCAGCATTTT
>.|TRBJ2-7|.|TRBV9
CASSPHGRGAYEQYF
TGTGCCAGCAGCCCTCACGGCAGGGGGGCCTACGAGCAGTACTTC
>TRBD2|TRBJ2-7|.|TRBV5-6
CASSLPGGYEQYF
TGTGCCAGCAGCTTGCCCGGGGGGTACGAGCAGTACTTC